This T cell receptor (beta chain) was retrieved from a study of sequential checkpoint blockade in melanoma. Using immunoSEQ multiplex PCR, the repertoire was profiled, and TCRdb retains in-frame clones only, with some absent. The data hold some 32,000 clones, with under 90% observed a single time. This CDR3 is built from 17 residues. With V trimmed by 0 bases and J by 6 bases, 9 bases remained unmatched. Germline V CDR1 and CDR2: SGHTA, FQGTGA. Treatment: randomized to nivolumab then ipilimumab (arm A) or the reverse (arm B). The rearrangement uses TRBV7-3 and TRBJ2-2; the match to TRBD2 covers 8 bases. The receptor comes from a human donor with melanoma. Sample: CD8+ T cells sorted from blood (inferred from file names), taken from a patient given nivolumab and ipilimumab in sequence. The CDR3 sequence: CASSLTPAGVRAGELFF. As DNA, the CDR3 is TGTGCCAGCAGCTTAACTCCAGCGGGAGTCAGGGCCGGGGAGCTGTTTTTT. Complete variable domain (other parts from reference TRBV7-3 and TRBJ2-2): GAGVSQTPSNKVTEKGKYVELRCDPISGHTALYWYRQSLGQGPEFLIYFQGTGAADDSGLPNDRFFAVRPEGSVSTLKIQRTERGDSAVYLCASSLTPAGVRAGELFFGEGSRLTVL.